Each of the 10 T cell receptor beta chains below was sequenced from the same sample in a study of CXCR3 chemokines and chemotherapy response in bladder cancer. MiXCR was run by TCRdb on the PCR reads, yielding one entry per CDR3 protein. Of 3,000 to 3,500 distinct CDR3 sequences in the sample, roughly 26% are singletons; the top ten hold approximately 15%. This material was acquired from a patient whose treatment included neoadjuvant chemotherapy. The receptors come from a human donor with bladder cancer that did not respond to neoadjuvant chemotherapy.

This clonotype is labeled as medium-sized. The chain is built from TRBV19 and TRBJ2-3, with 16 bases that match TRBD2. The CDR3 length is 16 residues. Per germline, CDR1 LNHDA and CDR2 SQIVND (reference sequence). V trimming: 3 bases; J trimming: 6 bases; junction bases outside the gene matches: 3. CDR3 DNA sequence: TGTGCCAGTAGTATGGGGACTAGCGGGGGGGGCGATACGCAGTATTTT. It translates to CASSMGTSGGGDTQYF.

This clonotype was seen just once. A single base is all that separates this from a far larger clone, so a read error is likely. The gene calls are TRBV19 and TRBJ2-3; tentatively, D is TRBD2 (6 bases). This CDR3 comprises 17 residues. CDR1 is LNHDA, CDR2 SQIVND, per germline (reference sequence). The germline V and J ends were trimmed by 9 bases and 0 bases, with 22 bases remaining between them. The CDR3 DNA is TGTGCCAGCAGCGACGGCCAGGTAGCGGATAGCACAGATACGCAGTATTTT. Translating gives CASSDGQVADSTDTQYF.

By sample fraction, this clonotype is medium-sized (0.01 to 0.1%). V gene TRBV7-2 combines with J gene TRBJ1-1; D unclear. With 3 bases removed from V and 13 bases from J, the gap between germline ends came to 21 bases. Germline V gene data show CDR1 as SGHTA and CDR2 as FQGNSA. The CDR3 length is 14 residues. The DNA for the CDR3 is TGTGCCAGCAGCTTCGGCCCAATTTCGGGAATTTATTTCTTT. It specifies CASSFGPISGIYFF.

This clonotype was counted ten times or more. The chain joins TRBV20-1 to TRBJ1-1; 8 nucleotides align to TRBD1. CDR1 and CDR2 (germline): DFQATT, SNEGSKA (reference sequence). After removal of 3 bases from V and 1 base from J, the junction contained 7 bases not matched to a gene. This CDR3 contains 15 residues. CDR3 region: CSASHRGGKNTEAFF. The CDR3, as DNA: TGCAGTGCTAGTCACAGGGGGGGAAAGAACACTGAAGCTTTCTTT.

By share, this clonotype counts as medium-sized. The V and J genes are TRBV29-1 and TRBJ2-1; the match to TRBD1 covers 9 bases. V lost 7 bases to trimming and J lost 7 bases; unmatched junction nucleotides: 8. Germline CDR1 is SQVTM and CDR2 is ANQGSEA. This CDR3 contains 13 residues. CDR3 coding DNA: TGCAGCGCCGGGGACAGGGCGTCTAATGAGCAGTTCTTC. This codes for CSAGDRASNEQFF.

In regard to this clonotype: This probably arose from a read error, given a far larger clone one base away. The chain employs TRBV10-3 and TRBJ1-2; D uncertain. Germline CDR1 ENHRY, CDR2 SYGVKD. The ends were cut back, 5 bases at V and 3 bases at J, with 13 bases in the middle. The CDR3 has 14 amino acids. The CDR3 DNA is TGTGCCATCAGTTACGGGCAGAGATACTATGGCTACACCTTC. Translated: CAISYGQRYYGYTF.

This clonotype is labeled medium-sized (0.01 to 0.1%). The genes are TRBV6-1 and TRBJ2-3; 9 bases line up with TRBD1. CDR1 and CDR2 from the germline V gene are MNHNS and SASEGT. The CDR3 is 17 amino acids. V shed 4 bases, J shed 2 bases, and the junction held 10 bases outside the gene matches. CDR3 in DNA: TGTGCCAGCAGTGCGTACAGGGGGCCCCCCAACACAGATACGCAGTATTTT. Its translation is CASSAYRGPPNTDTQYF.

About this clonotype: This likely reflects a read error, since a far larger clone is one base away. The chain joins TRBV18 to TRBJ2-1, with TRBD1 matching 8 bases. The CDR3 has 15 amino acids. The germline V gene encodes CDR1 KGHSH and CDR2 LQKENI. Here the CDR3 reads CASSPPTGDDYGYIF. DNA of the CDR3: TGTGCCAGCTCACCACCGACAGGGGACGACTATGGCTACATCTTC. Full variable domain (remainder filled in from reference TRBV18 and TRBJ2-1): NAGVMQNPRHLVRRRGQEARLRCSPMKGHSHVYWYRQLPEEGLKFMVYLQKENIIDESGMPKERFSAEFPKEGPSILRIQQVVRGDSAAYFCASSPPTGDDYGYIFGPGTRLTVL.

In this sample, this clonotype is medium-sized. The rearrangement uses TRBV27 and TRBJ1-1; the match to TRBD1 covers 8 bases. Germline V CDR1 and CDR2: MNHEY, SMNVEV (reference sequence). V gave up 4 bases and J gave up 2 bases; unmatched junction bases: 9. The CDR3 totals 16 residues. CDR3 protein: CASSSGGAWGNTEAFF. DNA for the CDR3: TGTGCCAGCAGTTCAGGGGGCGCTTGGGGAAACACTGAAGCTTTCTTT.

By share of the sample, this clonotype is medium-sized. The chain uses TRBV19 and TRBJ1-4, with 11 bases fitting TRBD1. The CDR3 sequence is 16 residues long. V lost 7 bases to trimming and J lost 7 bases; unmatched junction nucleotides: 11. The germline gives CDR1 LNHDA, CDR2 SQIVND (reference sequence). The CDR3 here is CASTAPGQGAGEKLFF. CDR3 in DNA: TGTGCCAGTACCGCCCCAGGACAGGGGGCCGGTGAAAAACTGTTTTTT.